One and the same sample provided the 17 T cell receptor beta chains below, sequenced in a study of cytomegalovirus exposure and HLA in healthy donors. PCR employed 60 Vbeta and 13 Jbeta primers. TCRdb's copy holds only in-frame clones and misses some; the assay was immunoSEQ multiplex PCR. The sample totals tens of thousands of clones. The sequenced sample consisted of PBMCs. These receptors all stem from a woman aged 60-70 years in good health and CMV-seropositive.

The chain couples TRBV11-3 to TRBJ1-2; D possibly corresponds to TRBD1 (5 bases). Per the germline V gene, CDR1 is SGHNT and CDR2 is YENEEA. V lost 8 bases and J lost 7, with 11 bases in between. The CDR3 has 11 residues. The CDR3 reads CASPRVGGYTF. The DNA of the CDR3 is TGTGCCAGCCCCAGGGTTGGTGGCTACACCTTC.

The genes are TRBV5-1 and TRBJ2-7, with 8 bases matching TRBD1. Germline V gene lookup returns CDR1 SGHRS and CDR2 YFSETQ. CDR3 length: 15 residues. The junction had 6 bases not matched to a gene; V was cut back by 3 bases and J by 1 base. DNA of the CDR3: TGCGCCAGCAGCTGGGGACAGGAGGGATCCTACGAGCAGTACTTC. Translating gives CASSWGQEGSYEQYF.

V gene TRBV6-5 combines with J gene TRBJ1-1, with D maybe TRBD1 (5 bases). The CDR3 is 14 residues long. Per the germline V gene, CDR1 is MNHEY and CDR2 is SVGAGI. V was trimmed by 5 bases and J by 7 bases, leaving 17 bases between them. This CDR3 is CASSRLDSRFEAFF. CDR3 nucleotides: TGTGCCAGCAGTCGTCTCGACAGCCGATTTGAAGCTTTCTTT.

The chain has TRBV28 and TRBJ1-2; D not resolved. The germline CDR1 and CDR2 sequences are MDHEN and SYDVKM. Between the trimmed V and J ends, which lost 2 bases and 5 bases, there was a span of 6 bases. CDR3 size: 12 residues. CDR3 in amino acids: CASSLGGYGYTF. The CDR3 DNA sequence: TGTGCCAGCAGTTTAGGAGGATATGGCTACACCTTC.

This chain joins TRBV10-3 and TRBJ2-7, with TRBD2 matching 7 bases. The V gene's germline CDR1 is ENHRY and CDR2 SYGVKD. This CDR3 contains 15 residues. The V and J ends lost 10 bases and 2 bases, in that order; junction bases with no gene match: 14. The CDR3 DNA reads TGTGCCACCACCCCAGCGGCTAGCGGACCCTACGAGCAGTACTTC. As protein: CATTPAASGPYEQYF.

This chain links TRBV6-5 with TRBJ2-5, with D perhaps matching TRBD2 (5 bases). Germline V CDR1 and CDR2: MNHEY, SVGAGI. This CDR3 region has 15 residues. Trimming took 6 bases from V and 1 from J, leaving 15 bases between them. CDR3 nucleotides: TGTGCCAGCAGCGGACTGGGGAAAGCCCAAGAGACCCAGTACTTC. Translation gives CASSGLGKAQETQYF.

This chain connects TRBV19 to TRBJ1-5, with 10 positions matching TRBD1. Trimming took 5 bases from V and 3 from J; bases not matched to a gene: 7. Germline lookup yields CDR1 LNHDA and CDR2 SQIVND (reference sequence). The CDR3 sequence is 16 residues long. As DNA, the CDR3 is TGTGCCAGTAGTCCCCGGGACAGGGGCGTCAATCAGCCCCAGCATTTT. Its translation is CASSPRDRGVNQPQHF.

The chain has TRBV15 and TRBJ1-1; D unresolved. This CDR3 region has 14 residues. Per germline, CDR1 LNHNV and CDR2 YYDKDF (reference sequence). The germline V and J ends were trimmed by 0 bases and 4 bases, with 9 bases remaining between them. The CDR3 here is CATSRDGSGTEAFF. The CDR3 nucleotides read TGTGCCACCAGCAGAGATGGGAGTGGCACTGAAGCTTTCTTT.

On this clone itself: The junction differs from germline at one of its ends, possibly a read error. The chain recombines TRBV11-2 with TRBJ1-2, with 8 nucleotides matching TRBD1. Looked up from germline, CDR1 is SGHAT and CDR2 is FQNNGV. The CDR3 is 12 amino acids. For the CDR3, the DNA is TGTGCCAGCAGCTTAGGGTTACAGGGGGTCCTTTTC. Protein sequence: CASSLGLQGVLF.

The rearrangement links TRBV6-5 to TRBJ1-6, with 7 bases that match TRBD1. Per germline, CDR1 MNHEY and CDR2 SVGAGI. The length of the CDR3 is 15 residues. V dropped 6 bases and J dropped 11; count of bases not matched to a gene: 13. The CDR3 loop is CASRGEAGGVPPLHF. Here the CDR3 DNA reads TGTGCCAGCAGGGGGGAGGCAGGGGGTGTTCCACCCCTCCACTTT.

The V gene is TRBV6-5, the J gene TRBJ1-1; 8 bases agree with TRBD1. The J segment lost 5 bases and the V segment lost 2 bases, leaving 7 bases of the junction unmatched. The germline V gene encodes CDR1 MNHEY and CDR2 SVGAGI. The CDR3 loop spans 15 amino acids. CDR3 region: CASSYGVTGGTEAFF. The CDR3 bases are TGTGCCAGCAGTTACGGGGTCACAGGGGGGACTGAAGCTTTCTTT.

J is TRBJ2-7 and V is TRBV11-2; 8 bases line up with TRBD1. The CDR3 is 12 residues long. Germline V gene lookup returns CDR1 SGHAT and CDR2 FQNNGV. Trimming took 11 bases from V and 6 from J; bases not matched to a gene: 9. CDR3 DNA: TGTGCCCAGGGGACAGGTGGCCTCGAGCAGTACTTC. Its translation: CAQGTGGLEQYF.

This sequence joins TRBV10-2 and TRBJ2-7, with 7 nucleotides matching TRBD2. V shed 6 bases, J shed 0 bases, and the junction held 5 bases outside the gene matches. Germline assignment: CDR1 WSHSY and CDR2 SAAADI. CDR3 length: 14 residues. For the CDR3, the DNA is TGCGCCAGCAGGGGGGGAGGGGCCTCCTACGAGCAGTACTTC. Translated, it gives CASRGGGASYEQYF.

The J gene is TRBJ1-1, the V gene TRBV18; 8 positions match TRBD1. The CDR3 length is 16 residues. The junction had 6 bases not matched to a gene; V was cut back by 3 bases and J by 0 bases. Germline CDR1 and CDR2: KGHSH and LQKENI. The CDR3 is CASSPGTGELNTEAFF. The CDR3 region has the DNA TGTGCCAGCTCACCGGGGACAGGAGAACTGAACACTGAAGCTTTCTTT.

The rearrangement links TRBV19 to TRBJ1-4; TRBD1 is a possible D gene (5 bases). Germline V lookup: CDR1 LNHDA, CDR2 SQIVND (reference sequence). The CDR3 has 15 residues. Deletions cut 5 bases from V and 8 bases from J, with 18 bases between. CDR3 in amino acids: CASSGWGRAGEKLFF. The CDR3 DNA follows: TGTGCCAGTAGTGGCTGGGGCAGGGCCGGCGAAAAACTGTTTTTT.

The chain carries TRBV19 and TRBJ1-2; D is perhaps TRBD1 (6 bases). CDR1 is LNHDA and CDR2 is SQIVND in the germline V gene (reference sequence). The CDR3 is 13 residues long. The V end lost 3 bases, the J end lost 8 bases, and 13 bases lay between the germline ends. The CDR3 spells CASSITQGSGYTF. The CDR3 region has the DNA TGTGCCAGTAGTATTACTCAGGGGAGCGGCTACACCTTC.

This rearrangement joins TRBV5-1 to TRBJ1-2, with 10 bases matching TRBD1. Germline V gene lookup returns CDR1 SGHRS and CDR2 YFSETQ. This CDR3 is 15 amino acids long. Germline trimming cut 1 base from V and 6 bases from J; bases unmatched to any gene: 6. Here the CDR3 DNA reads TGCGCCAGCAGCTTGCGGGACGGGACAGGGGATGGCTACACCTTC. Amino acid sequence: CASSLRDGTGDGYTF.